This T cell receptor (beta chain) was sequenced for a study of shared clonotypes between healthy human individuals. Using immunoSEQ multiplex PCR, the repertoire was profiled, and TCRdb retains in-frame clones only, with some absent. The repertoire holds about 2 million clones, with just under 95% as singletons. Naive-designated CD8 cells lacked CD45RO, were positively enriched for CCR7, and omitted terminally differentiated effector memory CD45RA+ cells. There were only Caucasian adults among the donors, and all lived in Nashville, Tennessee. The sequence was obtained from a man between 18 and 35 years old in good health. Sequencing was carried out using naive CD8+ T cells sorted from blood.

The chain's CDR3 is CSVEEGQGAKYEQYF. The CDR3 bases are TGCAGCGTTGAAGAGGGACAGGGGGCGAAATACGAGCAGTACTTC. This rearrangement joins TRBV29-1 to TRBJ2-7; the match to TRBD1 covers 12 bases. Germline assignment: CDR1 SQVTM and CDR2 ANQGSEA. The CDR3 covers 15 residues. The junction had 4 bases not matched to a gene; V was cut back by 0 bases and J by 4 bases.